The 21 T cell receptor beta chains presented below share a single source sample, sequenced in a study of CD8 T cells in ankylosing spondylitis. TCRdb re-analysed the 5' RACE reads in MiXCR, keeping a single row per CDR3 protein. Seen here are fewer than 35,000 distinct CDR3 sequences, roughly 33% observed once, and the top ten hold 45% to 50%. Sequenced input: synovial fluid, either unsorted or a sorted T cell fraction (not recorded which). These receptors came from a male donor with ankylosing spondylitis.

J is TRBJ2-7 and V is TRBV7-9; tentatively, D is TRBD2 (6 bases). This CDR3 is 15 amino acids long. The germline V and J ends were trimmed by 3 bases and 7 bases, with 19 bases remaining between them. Germline CDR1 and CDR2: SEHNR and FQNEAQ (reference sequence). For the CDR3, the DNA is TGTGCCAGCAGCTTTTTGGGCGGTGATCGGGAGGAGCAGTACTTC. Translating it yields CASSFLGGDREEQYF.

The chain recombines TRBV11-2 with TRBJ2-1; 7 bases align to TRBD2. CDR1 is SGHAT and CDR2 is FQNNGV in the germline V gene. Unmatched junction bases numbered 18, after V lost 5 bases and J lost 2 bases. The CDR3 runs to 19 residues. CDR3 sequence reads: CASSPEGILATTPYNEQFF. CDR3 bases: TGTGCCAGCAGCCCCGAGGGAATACTAGCGACAACCCCCTACAATGAGCAGTTCTTC.

The chain couples TRBV12-5 to TRBJ1-5; perhaps TRBD1 as D (5 bases). V was trimmed by 0 bases and J by 2 bases, leaving 20 bases between them. The CDR3 sequence is 19 residues long. Germline loops: CDR1 LGHNT, CDR2 FRNRAP. The CDR3, as DNA: TGTGCTAGTGGTTTGGTAGAATCGGGGGGGGTTTTTGGCAATCAGCCCCAGCATTTT. It codes for CASGLVESGGVFGNQPQHF.

This clonotype appeared a few times. This chain joins TRBV28 and TRBJ2-1; 9 bases line up with TRBD1. CDR1 and CDR2 (germline): MDHEN, SYDVKM. The CDR3 is 16 residues long. V was clipped by 3 bases and J by 6 bases; unmatched bases: 9. DNA for the CDR3: TGTGCCAGCAGTTTTCAAGGGGACAGGGTAATCAATGAGCAGTTCTTC. Its translation is CASSFQGDRVINEQFF.

Worth noting for this clonotype: This sequence may be a read error, since a much larger clone differs from it by one base. V and J are TRBV5-6 and TRBJ2-1; possibly TRBD2 for D (5 bases). Germline V gives CDR1 SGHDT, CDR2 YYEEEE. CDR3 size: 19 residues. Trimming removed 3 bases from V and 7 bases from J, with 29 bases in between. This chain's CDR3 is CASSSGIGWRPKSRNEQFF. In nucleotides, the CDR3 is TGTGCCAGCAGCTCCGGGATAGGGTGGCGGCCTAAAAGTAGGAATGAGCAGTTCTTC.

This clonotype was seen only a few times. This chain connects TRBV20-1 to TRBJ2-7; no clear D. This CDR3 spans 10 amino acids. V lost 5 bases and J lost 7, with 9 bases in between. Looked up from germline, CDR1 is DFQATT and CDR2 is SNEGSKA (reference sequence). The CDR3 DNA reads TGCAGTGCTGAACGTGGGGAGCAGTACTTC. Its translation: CSAERGEQYF.

In its sample, this clonotype was seen many times. The rearrangement uses TRBV27 and TRBJ2-1, with TRBD2 matching over 9 bases. CDR3 size: 16 residues. V lost 7 bases and J lost 10; bases outside the gene matches: 17. Germline CDR1 reads MNHEY; CDR2 reads SMNVEV (reference sequence). The CDR3, as DNA: TGTGCCAGCAACCCTTTAGCGGGAGACGGGCAAAGGGAGCAGTTCTTC. Protein sequence: CASNPLAGDGQREQFF.

This clonotype was detected a few times. The chain couples TRBV7-7 to TRBJ2-1, with D tentatively TRBD1 (6 bases). The CDR3 covers 14 residues. The germline V gene has CDR1 SSHAT and CDR2 FNYEAQ (reference sequence). The V gene lost 2 bases and the J gene lost 7 bases, with 12 bases spanning the gap. The CDR3 region has the DNA TGTGCCAGCAGCTTAATCCCGGACAGTAATGAGCAGTTCTTC. Amino acids: CASSLIPDSNEQFF.

Within the sample, this clonotype is large (0.1 to 1%). The chain employs TRBV28 and TRBJ2-1, with 11 bases matching TRBD2. The V gene's germline CDR1 is MDHEN and CDR2 SYDVKM. V shed 0 bases and J 0 bases; nucleotides not matched to a gene: 1. CDR3 length equals 17 residues. The chain's CDR3 is CASSLWTSGDSYNEQFF. The DNA for the CDR3 is TGTGCCAGCAGTTTATGGACTAGCGGGGACTCCTACAATGAGCAGTTCTTC. The entire variable domain, with the rest obtained from reference TRBV28 and TRBJ2-1, is as follows: DVKVTQSSRYLVKRTGEKVFLECVQDMDHENMFWYRQDPGLGLRLIYFSYDVKMKEKGDIPEGYSVSREKKERFSLILESASTNQTSMYLCASSLWTSGDSYNEQFFGPGTRLTVL.

The V and J genes are TRBV18 and TRBJ2-3, with D perhaps TRBD2 (5 bases). Germline V gene data show CDR1 as KGHSH and CDR2 as LQKENI. V shed 6 bases and J shed 2 bases, with 18 bases lying between them. The CDR3 sequence is 16 residues long. The CDR3 coding sequence is TGTGCCAGCTCTCCTCCCGCAGCGGAATTCACAGATACGCAGTATTTT. This gives the protein CASSPPAAEFTDTQYF. Drawing the rest from reference TRBV18 and TRBJ2-3, the complete variable domain is NAGVMQNPRHLVRRRGQEARLRCSPMKGHSHVYWYRQLPEEGLKFMVYLQKENIIDESGMPKERFSAEFPKEGPSILRIQQVVRGDSAAYFCASSPPAAEFTDTQYFGPGTRLTVL.

This clonotype appeared a few times. This chain uses TRBV10-1 with TRBJ2-2; 11 bases match TRBD2. The V gene's germline CDR1 is WNHNN and CDR2 SYGVQD (reference sequence). This CDR3 comprises 18 residues. With 3 bases clipped from V and 1 base from J, the junction kept 7 bases outside the gene matches. CDR3 amino acids: CASSEDPSGRLNTGELFF. The CDR3 DNA sequence: TGCGCCAGCAGTGAAGATCCTAGCGGGAGGTTGAACACCGGGGAGCTGTTTTTT.

The rearrangement joins TRBV13 to TRBJ1-1, with D possibly being TRBD1 (6 bases). The CDR3 is made up of 14 amino acids. The germline gives CDR1 PRHDT, CDR2 FYEKMQ (reference sequence). Trimming pared 3 bases from V and 4 bases from J, leaving 12 bases between. The DNA for the CDR3 is TGTGCCAGCAGCTTGGAAGGGGGGGGCACTGAAGCTTTCTTT. Translation gives CASSLEGGGTEAFF.

This clonotype was observed a handful of times. V is TRBV4-1 and J is TRBJ2-1, with 8 bases matching TRBD2. The CDR3 has 16 residues. The V gene end was trimmed by 3 bases and the J gene end by 4 bases; junction bases not matched to a gene: 8. The V gene's germline CDR1 is MGHRA and CDR2 YSYEKL. This CDR3 is CASSHPTSGPYNEQFF. CDR3 sequence (DNA): TGCGCCAGCAGCCATCCTACTAGCGGACCATACAATGAGCAGTTCTTC.

The J gene is TRBJ2-1, the V gene TRBV30; TRBD1 matches at 7 bases. After removal of 3 bases from V and 6 bases from J, the junction contained 14 bases not matched to a gene. The length of the CDR3 is 16 residues. Per germline, CDR1 GTSNPN and CDR2 SVGIG (reference sequence). CDR3: CAWSLQGKGEVNEQFF. Here the CDR3 DNA reads TGTGCCTGGAGCTTACAGGGGAAAGGGGAAGTCAATGAGCAGTTCTTC.

The chain employs TRBV6-5 and TRBJ1-2; D gene uncertain. The V gene lost 0 bases and the J gene lost 3 bases, with 8 bases spanning the gap. Looked up from germline, CDR1 is MNHEY and CDR2 is SVGAGI. This CDR3 is 14 amino acids long. CDR3 DNA: TGTGCCAGCAGTTACTCGTCCATGGACTATGGCTACACCTTC. This codes for CASSYSSMDYGYTF.

This clonotype was seen repeatedly, ten times or more. This sequence joins TRBV20-1 and TRBJ2-1, with TRBD2 matching 7 bases. The CDR3 runs to 14 residues. The trim removed 1 base at V and 4 bases at J, leaving 4 bases unmatched. The germline V gene has CDR1 DFQATT and CDR2 SNEGSKA (reference sequence). For the CDR3, the DNA is TGCAGTGCTAGAGCCAGCGGGGATTACAATGAGCAGTTCTTC. This codes for CSARASGDYNEQFF.

V gene TRBV3-1 combines with J gene TRBJ2-1; 11 bases match TRBD2. The germline V gene encodes CDR1 LGHDT and CDR2 YNNKEL (reference sequence). The length of the CDR3 is 16 residues. V was pared by 6 bases and J by 7 bases, with 11 bases of the junction left unmatched. CDR3 region: CASSRGLAEGKNEQFF. The DNA of the CDR3 is TGTGCCAGCAGTCGGGGACTAGCGGAGGGGAAGAATGAGCAGTTCTTC.

Comments on this clonotype: A single base separates this from a much larger clone, so it may be a read error. The chain combines TRBV15 with TRBJ2-3; D uncertain. The CDR3 loop spans 16 amino acids. The germline gives CDR1 LNHNV, CDR2 YYDKDF (reference sequence). The CDR3 reads CATSRDLPDSTDAQYF. CDR3 nucleotide sequence: TGTGCCACCAGCAGAGATTTACCCGATAGCACAGATGCGCAGTATTTT.

This clonotype was recorded many times. The J gene is TRBJ2-5, the V gene TRBV5-1; either TRBD1 or TRBD2 may supply D (5 bases each). Germline CDR1 and CDR2: SGHRS and YFSETQ. V lost 4 bases to trimming and J lost 4 bases, with 23 bases between them. The CDR3 length is 17 residues. CDR3: CASSEGTPWIERETQYF. CDR3 DNA sequence: TGCGCCAGCAGCGAGGGGACCCCGTGGATAGAGAGAGAGACCCAGTACTTC.

In this sample, this clonotype turned up a few times. The rearrangement links TRBV7-8 to TRBJ2-1, with 9 bases matching TRBD2. J gave up 4 bases and V 1 base, and 5 bases lay outside the gene matches. The CDR3 is made up of 16 amino acids. Per the germline V gene, CDR1 is SGHVS and CDR2 is FQNEAQ. DNA for the CDR3: TGTGCCAGCAGCTTAGTTAGCGGGAGTAGGTACAATGAGCAGTTCTTC. Translating gives CASSLVSGSRYNEQFF.

This chain joins TRBV2 and TRBJ2-5; tentatively, D is TRBD2 (5 bases). The V gene's germline CDR1 is SNHLY and CDR2 FYNNEI. This CDR3 has 14 amino acids. Trimming left V 3 bases short and J 5 bases short, with 13 bases between. The CDR3 region is CASSDYYGGETQYF. CDR3 sequence (DNA): TGTGCCAGCAGTGACTATTACGGCGGGGAGACCCAGTACTTC.